These 21 T cell receptor beta chains originate from one sample sequenced in a study of blood T cell repertoires in COVID-19. Assay used: immunoSEQ multiplex PCR; TCRdb lists only in-frame clones, some missing. The sample includes approximately 230,000 clones, roughly nine tenths of them seen just once. The sequencing sample was made of peripheral blood. The receptors here all came from a man between 18 and 35 years old with active or convalescent COVID-19.

The V call is TRBV30, the J call TRBJ2-7; 9 bases fit TRBD1. With V trimmed by 5 bases and J by 4 bases, 9 bases remained unmatched. The CDR3 runs to 14 residues. CDR1 GTSNPN and CDR2 SVGIG come from the germline V gene (reference sequence). DNA for the CDR3: TGTGCCTGGGGTACTACAGGGGGCATGTACGAGCAGTACTTC. This gives the protein CAWGTTGGMYEQYF.

The chain combines TRBV14 with TRBJ1-2; 7 nucleotides agree with TRBD1. In germline, CDR1 is SGHDN, CDR2 FVKESK. The length of the CDR3 is 13 residues. Trimming removed 1 base from V and 7 bases from J; junction bases left unmatched: 3. The CDR3 DNA is TGTGCCAGCAGCCAAGGTGGGACAGTTGGCTACACCTTC. It encodes CASSQGGTVGYTF.

V usage is TRBV7-3 and J usage is TRBJ1-1; D might be TRBD1 (6 bases). CDR3 length: 14 residues. V lost 5 bases and J 1 base, leaving 11 bases between the germline ends. Looked up from germline, CDR1 is SGHTA and CDR2 is FQGTGA. In DNA form, the CDR3 reads TGTGCCAGCAGCAGGGGGACGGCGAACACTGAAGCTTTCTTT. This translates into CASSRGTANTEAFF.

This clone came up a few times. V gene TRBV19 combines with J gene TRBJ1-3, with TRBD1 identical over 9 bases. This CDR3 spans 13 amino acids. Germline CDR1 reads LNHDA; CDR2 reads SQIVND (reference sequence). The DNA of the CDR3 is TGTGCTACACAGGGGGCGCTTGGAAACACCATATATTTT. Its protein is CATQGALGNTIYF.

V and J are TRBV27 and TRBJ1-2; D gene unclear. CDR1 MNHEY and CDR2 SMNVEV come from the germline V gene (reference sequence). The CDR3 is 11 amino acids. Trimming removed 4 bases at V and 8 bases at J, with 8 bases between. CDR3 DNA sequence: TGTGCCAGCAGTTCGGGTTACGGCTACACCTTC. This translates into CASSSGYGYTF.

The gene calls are TRBV18 and TRBJ2-7; weak D call: TRBD2 (5 bases). In germline, CDR1 is KGHSH, CDR2 LQKENI. The CDR3 is made up of 13 amino acids. The V and J ends lost 3 bases and 4 bases respectively, with 10 bases between them. The CDR3 DNA sequence: TGTGCCAGCTCACCCTCGAGGGATTACGAGCAGTACTTC. Translated: CASSPSRDYEQYF.

The rearrangement joins TRBV5-3 to TRBJ2-2; 7 nucleotides align to TRBD1. TRBV5-3 is annotated as an ORF whose role is uncertain. The CDR3 has 16 amino acids. With V trimmed by 3 bases and J by 0 bases, 5 bases remained unmatched. CDR3 sequence: CARSSTDRANTGELFF. The CDR3 bases are TGTGCCAGAAGCTCCACCGACAGGGCGAACACCGGGGAGCTGTTTTTT.

The J gene is TRBJ1-3, the V gene TRBV18, with D possibly TRBD1 on 5 matching bases. This CDR3 region has 16 residues. Germline CDR1 KGHSH, CDR2 LQKENI. V was clipped by 1 base and J by 0 bases, with 10 bases between them. CDR3 sequence reads: CASSPLTGYSGNTIYF. In DNA, the CDR3 is TGTGCCAGCTCACCACTAACAGGATACTCTGGAAACACCATATATTTT.

V and J are TRBV3-1 (or the pseudogene TRBV3-2) and TRBJ2-7; 9 bases match TRBD2. Germline lookup yields CDR1 LGHDT and CDR2 YNNKEL (reference sequence). The CDR3 is made up of 12 amino acids. J gave up 6 bases and V 6 bases, and 3 bases lay outside the gene matches. CDR3 coding DNA: TGTGCCAGCAGGGGGACTAGCAGCGAGCAGTACTTC. It codes for CASRGTSSEQYF.

This clone has a single count. The chain joins TRBV5-1 to TRBJ2-7, with D perhaps matching TRBD2 (7 bases). The germline V and J ends were trimmed by 5 bases and 6 bases, with 18 bases remaining between them. This CDR3 is 14 amino acids long. Germline CDR1 and CDR2: SGHRS and YFSETQ. The CDR3 DNA reads TGCGCCAGCAGTCCAGTGGGGGGGCTTGGCGAGCAGTACTTC. This translates into CASSPVGGLGEQYF.

The chain combines TRBV6-5 with TRBJ1-2, with TRBD1 matching 7 bases. Trimming removed 8 bases from V and 5 bases from J; junction bases left unmatched: 8. The CDR3 spans 13 residues. From germline, CDR1 is MNHEY and CDR2 SVGAGI. In nucleotides, the CDR3 is TGTGCCAGCTCAGGCGGGACAGCATATGGCTACACCTTC. This gives the protein CASSGGTAYGYTF.

This chain links TRBV6-6 with TRBJ1-5, with D tentatively TRBD1 (6 bases). Trimming shortened V by 6 bases and J by 0 bases, and 15 bases separated the two germline ends. Germline CDR1 MNHNY, CDR2 SVGAGI (reference sequence). This CDR3 has 16 residues. As DNA, the CDR3 is TGTGCCAGCAGCCCACTGGGGGCGGGTAGCAATCAGCCCCAGCATTTT. Its translation is CASSPLGAGSNQPQHF.

The rearrangement links TRBV5-8 to TRBJ1-2, with TRBD1 as a possible D gene (6 bases). The CDR3 is 15 residues long. Germline lookup yields CDR1 SGHTS and CDR2 YDEGEE. V gave up 4 bases and J gave up 3 bases, with 16 bases separating them. The CDR3 loop is CASSPYRTAHYGYTF. DNA for the CDR3: TGTGCCAGCAGCCCCTACCGGACAGCTCACTATGGCTACACCTTC.

Only a few counts were recorded for this clone. The rearrangement uses TRBV12-3 or TRBV12-4 and TRBJ1-3; D call uncertain. V shed 6 bases and J shed 2 bases, with 8 bases lying between them. This CDR3 has 13 amino acids. The CDR3 protein is CASRQQAGNTIYF. CDR3 DNA: TGTGCCAGCAGGCAGCAGGCTGGAAACACCATATATTTT.

V gene TRBV10-3 combines with J gene TRBJ2-1; the match to TRBD2 covers 8 bases. Germline loops: CDR1 ENHRY, CDR2 SYGVKD. Trimming cost V 3 bases and J 1 base; bases outside gene matches: 5. There are 16 residues in the CDR3. The CDR3 sequence is CAISEPGLASYNEQFF. The CDR3 region has the DNA TGTGCCATCAGTGAACCCGGACTAGCTTCCTACAATGAGCAGTTCTTC.

CDR3 protein: CASRENTFTDTQYF. CDR3 nucleotide sequence: TGTGCCAGCAGGGAGAATACTTTCACAGATACGCAGTATTTT. V usage is TRBV27 and J usage is TRBJ2-3; the D is unclear. Germline CDR1 MNHEY, CDR2 SMNVEV (reference sequence). CDR3 length: 14 amino acids. The V and J ends lost 6 bases and 2 bases respectively, with 12 bases between them.

This clone was seen once. The rearrangement links TRBV28 to TRBJ2-2, with D perhaps TRBD1 (5 bases). In germline, CDR1 is MDHEN, CDR2 SYDVKM. The germline V and J ends were trimmed by 2 bases and 2 bases, with 9 bases remaining between them. This CDR3 has 15 amino acids. For the CDR3, the DNA is TGTGCCAGCAGTTTAGGGGCCGCAAACACCGGGGAGCTGTTTTTT. It is translated as CASSLGAANTGELFF.

The V and J genes are TRBV18 and TRBJ2-1, with D hard to call. Per germline, CDR1 KGHSH and CDR2 LQKENI. V lost 6 bases, J lost 5 bases, and 14 bases lay in between. The CDR3 is made up of 14 amino acids. The chain's CDR3 is CASSITDGHNEQFF. Here the CDR3 DNA reads TGTGCCAGCTCTATAACCGATGGGCACAATGAGCAGTTCTTC.

The CDR3 DNA reads TGCGCCAGCAGCCCTCAGGGGATTCGGGACAATGAGCAGTTCTTC. Protein: CASSPQGIRDNEQFF. The chain couples TRBV5-1 to TRBJ2-1; a weak D match, TRBD1 (6 bases). Germline CDR1 reads SGHRS; CDR2 reads YFSETQ. Between the trimmed V and J ends, which lost 4 bases and 5 bases, there was a span of 16 bases. The length of the CDR3 is 15 residues.

V and J are TRBV6-1 and TRBJ1-5; 11 bases agree with TRBD1. The germline gives CDR1 MNHNS, CDR2 SASEGT. CDR3 length: 17 residues. With V trimmed by 4 bases and J by 1 base, 6 bases remained unmatched. CDR3 region: CASSAPGTGGSNQPQHF. The CDR3 DNA sequence: TGTGCCAGCAGTGCCCCCGGGACAGGGGGAAGCAATCAGCCCCAGCATTTT.

This chain connects TRBV20-1 to TRBJ2-3; D gene ambiguous. CDR1 is DFQATT, CDR2 SNEGSKA, per germline (reference sequence). The V end was cut by 3 bases, the J end by 1 base, with 14 bases between. The CDR3 has 15 amino acids. The CDR3 nucleotides read TGCAGTGCTAGTGCAGTCTCGCGGCGCACAGATACGCAGTATTTT. Amino acid sequence: CSASAVSRRTDTQYF.